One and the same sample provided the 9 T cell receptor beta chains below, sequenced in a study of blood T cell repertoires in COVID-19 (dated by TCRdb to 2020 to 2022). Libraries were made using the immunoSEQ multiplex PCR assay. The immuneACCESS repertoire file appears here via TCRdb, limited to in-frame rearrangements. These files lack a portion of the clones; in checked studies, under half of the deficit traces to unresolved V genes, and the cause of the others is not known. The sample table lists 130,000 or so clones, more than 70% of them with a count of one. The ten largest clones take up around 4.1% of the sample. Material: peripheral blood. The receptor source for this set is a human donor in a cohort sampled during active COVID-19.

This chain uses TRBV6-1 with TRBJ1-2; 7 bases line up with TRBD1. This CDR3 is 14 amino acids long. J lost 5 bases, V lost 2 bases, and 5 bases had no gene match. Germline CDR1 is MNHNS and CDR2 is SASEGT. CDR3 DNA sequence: TGTGCCAGCAGTGAACAGCCAGGGGGTTATGGCTACACCTTC. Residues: CASSEQPGGYGYTF.

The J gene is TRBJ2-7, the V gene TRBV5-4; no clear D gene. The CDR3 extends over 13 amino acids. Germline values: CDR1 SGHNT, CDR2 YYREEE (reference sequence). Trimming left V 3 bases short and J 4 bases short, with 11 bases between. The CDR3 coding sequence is TGTGCCAGCAGCTCCGAGAAGCGATACGAGCAGTACTTC. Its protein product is CASSSEKRYEQYF.

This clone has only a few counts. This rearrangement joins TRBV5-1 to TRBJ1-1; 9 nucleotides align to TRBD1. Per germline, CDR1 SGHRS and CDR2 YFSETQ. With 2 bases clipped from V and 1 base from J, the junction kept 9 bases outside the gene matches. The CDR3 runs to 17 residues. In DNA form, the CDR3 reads TGCGCCAGCAGCTTCACAGGGGGCCTTAATGGGAACACTGAAGCTTTCTTT. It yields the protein CASSFTGGLNGNTEAFF.

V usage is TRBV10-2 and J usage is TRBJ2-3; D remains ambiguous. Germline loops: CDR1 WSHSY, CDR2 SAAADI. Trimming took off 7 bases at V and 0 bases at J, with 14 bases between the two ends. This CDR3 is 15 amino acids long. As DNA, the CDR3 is TGCGCCAGCATGGAGCCAGCTTCTAGCACAGATACGCAGTATTTT. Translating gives CASMEPASSTDTQYF.

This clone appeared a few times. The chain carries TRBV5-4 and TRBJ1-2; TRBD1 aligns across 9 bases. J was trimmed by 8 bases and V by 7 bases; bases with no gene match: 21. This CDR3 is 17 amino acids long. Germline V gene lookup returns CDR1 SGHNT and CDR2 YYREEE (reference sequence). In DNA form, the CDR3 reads TGTGCCAGCGTACCTGGGCAGAGCGGCCGGACAGGGGAAGGCTACACCTTC. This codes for CASVPGQSGRTGEGYTF.

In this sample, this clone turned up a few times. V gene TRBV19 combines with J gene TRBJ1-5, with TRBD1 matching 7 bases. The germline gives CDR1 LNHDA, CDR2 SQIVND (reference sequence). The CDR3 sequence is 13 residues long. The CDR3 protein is CATTRTGNQPQHF. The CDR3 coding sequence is TGTGCTACGACCAGGACAGGTAATCAGCCCCAGCATTTT.

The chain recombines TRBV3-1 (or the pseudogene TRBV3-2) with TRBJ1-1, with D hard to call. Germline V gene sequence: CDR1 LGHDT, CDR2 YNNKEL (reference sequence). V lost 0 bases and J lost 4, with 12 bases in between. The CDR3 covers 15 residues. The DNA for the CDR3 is TGTGCCAGCAGCCAAGATCTAGAACCATTCACTGAAGCTTTCTTT. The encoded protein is CASSQDLEPFTEAFF.

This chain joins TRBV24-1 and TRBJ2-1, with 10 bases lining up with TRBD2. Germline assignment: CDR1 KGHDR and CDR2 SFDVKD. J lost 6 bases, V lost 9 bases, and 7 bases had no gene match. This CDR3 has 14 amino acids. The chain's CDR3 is CATASGRQGNEQFF. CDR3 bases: TGTGCCACCGCTAGCGGGAGACAAGGCAATGAGCAGTTCTTC.

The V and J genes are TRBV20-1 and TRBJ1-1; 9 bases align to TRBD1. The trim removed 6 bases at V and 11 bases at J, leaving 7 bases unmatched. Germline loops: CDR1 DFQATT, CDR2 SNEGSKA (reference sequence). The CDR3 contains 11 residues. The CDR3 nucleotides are TGCAGTGCCACCGGGACAGGGCCTGCTTTCTTT. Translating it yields CSATGTGPAFF.